The present TCR beta chain was sequenced within a study of graft-versus-host responses after intestinal transplantation (dated by TCRdb to the early 2020s). The study in broad terms: Recipients received multivisceral, liver-intestinal, or isolated intestinal transplants. All recipients received anti-thymocyte globulin induction followed by maintenance tacrolimus and steroids for three to four years. Instead of going to the commercial service, samples from a few later patients were sequenced in-house on an Illumina MiSeq and processed with MiXCR. Alloreactive clones were identified by sequencing pre-transplant mixed lymphocyte reaction products and comparing these products with unstimulated pre-transplant donor and recipient T cells. Graft-versus-host and host-versus-graft alloreactive T cell clones were tracked in the graft, circulation and bone marrow after intestinal transplantation using bulk TCR-beta CDR3 sequencing. Donor T cell macrochimerism was defined as a peak of at least 4% donor T cells among recipient peripheral blood mononuclear cells. The cohort enrolled approximately 24 intestinal transplant recipients including one retransplant, and a few patients lacking pretransplant specimens were excluded. The paper as a whole reports these results and caveats: GvH clones were detected in recipient bone marrow, and some appeared earlier in ileal mucosa or blood, consistent with an intestinal mucosal origin. Conclusions were limited by the relatively low number and heterogeneity of intestinal transplant patients. Early after transplant, declines in HvG clones were associated with peak levels of circulating GvH clones. High GvH to HvG T cell clonal ratios were observed in the allografts of patients with donor T cell macrochimerism.

The library was obtained by the immunoSEQ multiplex PCR assay. In most patients, genomic DNA was isolated using the Qiagen DNeasy Blood and Tissue Kit and sent frozen to Adaptive Biotechnologies for TCR sequencing. For most patients, high-throughput TCR-beta CDR3 sequencing of genomic DNA was performed by Adaptive Biotechnologies. The paper's processing steps were these. Adaptive's ImmunoSEQ software supplied the TCR sequencing data for 18 patients, while MiXCR and VDJtools were used to process three other patients. CD4 versus CD8 sorting errors were corrected by removing sequences found in both subsets at a frequency ratio below 5:1. Because the origin of CDR3 nucleotide sequences shared between donor and recipient could not be assigned, those sequences were removed. To be classed as alloreactive, a clone needed at least 2-fold expansion over unstimulated cells and a minimum CFSE-low frequency of 0.002% (template counts) or 0.001% (read counts). A clone was considered mappable if detected in the sequenced pre-transplant spleen, lymph node, or MLR CFSE-low populations of the donor or recipient. Cumulative frequency of alloreactive clones was calculated as a percentage of all sequences weighted by copy number. TCRdb obtained this table from immuneACCESS and retained in-frame rearrangements with V and J assigned. These tables miss some clones; where compared with another copy, unresolved V genes account for less than half of the shortfall, and the remainder is unexplained. Clonal size and the V and J genes are those of that table, whereas D and trimming came from the DNA. The sample table lists 20,000 to 25,000 clones, about half of them with a count of one. The ten top clones hold around 0.81% of the sample.

Sample time point, as interpreted from the label and publication: cells obtained before transplantation from donor or recipient. Mixed lymphocyte reactions plated around 200,000 CFSE-labeled pre-transplant responders with around 200,000 irradiated violet-dye-labeled stimulators and were cultured for about six days. After the mixed lymphocyte reaction, proliferating CD3+CD4+CFSE-low and CD3+CD8+CFSE-low responder cells were FACS-sorted on a BD Influx sorter. About this clone: No much larger clone exists at a distance of one base, and base qualities are not known.

The CDR3 sequence holds 14 residues, the cysteine and phenylalanine included. The retained sequence is limited to the CDR3, 42 bases, with the frame set at the first base. Reading the germline V gene gives CDR1 MNHEY and CDR2 SVGAGI. The trim is 6 bases for V and 2 bases for J, with a gap of 14 bases between the germline ends. The origin of this receptor is a human patient who received an intestinal transplant. This receptor chain uses TRBV6-5 and TRBJ2-7; no D gene is confidently identified. Sample: alloreactive CD4+ T cells from a mixed lymphocyte reaction culture, taken before intestinal transplant. The cell subset or site label corresponds to: CFSE-low proliferating T cells sorted from roughly six-day pre-transplant mixed lymphocyte reaction (GvH or HvG direction). The DNA sequence follows: TGTGCCAGCAGAGCCCCACGAACCCCCTACGAGCAGTACTTC. The resulting protein is CASRAPRTPYEQYF.